The clone carrying this TCR beta chain was recorded a few times. The data stem from a study of cytomegalovirus exposure and HLA in healthy donors. Trimming at V came to 1 base and at J to 3 bases, leaving 11 bases not matched to a gene. Germline loops: CDR1 LGHNA, CDR2 YNFKEQ. The CDR3 is 18 residues long. Libraries were prepared by immunoSEQ multiplex PCR; TCRdb keeps only in-frame clonotypes and omits some of them. In the table there are some 160,000 clones, around 89% of which are singletons. The clonotype originates from a man in his late teens or twenties in good health and CMV-seronegative. The sample was PBMCs. This sequence joins TRBV4-2 and TRBJ2-2; 7 positions match TRBD1. This chain's CDR3 is CASSQVGQGERDTGELFF. Here the CDR3 DNA reads TGTGCCAGCAGCCAAGTCGGCCAGGGGGAGCGCGACACCGGGGAGCTGTTTTTT.